The 26 T cell receptor beta chains in this list originate from one sample, sequenced in a study of blood T cell repertoires in COVID-19. Assay used: immunoSEQ multiplex PCR; TCRdb lists only in-frame clones, some missing. Among 95,000 to 110,000 clones listed, just under 85% were seen once. Material: peripheral blood. The receptors were sampled from an elderly woman with active or convalescent COVID-19.

On this clone: A read error may produce the germline difference seen at one junction end. V usage is TRBV6-1 and J usage is TRBJ2-2; the D is unclear. The germline gives CDR1 MNHNS, CDR2 SASEGT. The CDR3 length is 14 residues. In DNA, the CDR3 is TGTGCCAGCAGAGAAGCCCCCGACTCCGGGGAGCTGTTTTTT. Amino acids: CASREAPDSGELFF.

The V and J genes are TRBV6-6 and TRBJ1-2; D possibly corresponds to TRBD1 (5 bases). CDR3 size: 14 residues. Trimming removed 6 bases at V and 1 base at J, with 12 bases between. Germline CDR1 MNHNY, CDR2 SVGAGI (reference sequence). CDR3 protein: CASSPGGGNYGYTF. The CDR3, as DNA: TGTGCCAGCAGCCCTGGGGGGGGTAACTATGGCTACACCTTC.

The V call is TRBV28, the J call TRBJ1-5; D remains unclear. CDR1 and CDR2 (germline): MDHEN, SYDVKM. The CDR3 has 16 residues. The V end lost 3 bases, the J end lost 1 base, and 13 bases lay between the germline ends. The CDR3 coding sequence is TGTGCCAGCAGTTTCGCGGGAAGCCTAAGCAATCAGCCCCAGCATTTT. This translates into CASSFAGSLSNQPQHF.

CDR3 residues: CASRIRQGNTEAFF. DNA of the CDR3: TGCGCCAGCCGAATACGACAGGGGAACACTGAAGCTTTCTTT. The V call is TRBV5-1, the J call TRBJ1-1; 7 bases agree with TRBD1. V was pared by 7 bases and J by 1 base, with 7 bases of the junction left unmatched. CDR1 and CDR2 from the germline V gene are SGHRS and YFSETQ. The CDR3 is made up of 14 amino acids.

As DNA, the CDR3 is TGTGCCAGCAGTCTCCGGGTCGCAAGGGAAGCTTTCTTT. It translates to CASSLRVAREAFF. The chain combines TRBV27 with TRBJ1-1; no definite D call. Germline V gives CDR1 MNHEY, CDR2 SMNVEV (reference sequence). With 5 bases removed from V and 8 bases from J, the gap between germline ends came to 15 bases. The CDR3 consists of 13 residues.

The J gene is TRBJ1-2, the V gene TRBV2, with 8 bases fitting TRBD1. With 6 bases clipped from V and 7 bases from J, the junction kept 13 bases outside the gene matches. The CDR3 extends over 15 amino acids. Germline V lookup: CDR1 SNHLY, CDR2 FYNNEI. The CDR3 DNA reads as TGTGCCAGCAGGAGGACCCAGGGGGCTGCCTCTGGCTACACCTTC. Residues: CASRRTQGAASGYTF.

The chain recombines TRBV5-6 with TRBJ2-1; 7 positions match TRBD2. With 2 bases clipped from V and 2 bases from J, the junction kept 7 bases outside the gene matches. The CDR3 has 16 residues. CDR1 is SGHDT and CDR2 is YYEEEE in the germline V gene. CDR3 in DNA: TGTGCCAGCAGCTTTCTCGGGGAGGGCCCCTACAATGAGCAGTTCTTC. It translates to CASSFLGEGPYNEQFF.

The V and J genes are TRBV12-3 or TRBV12-4 and TRBJ1-5; a weak D match, TRBD1 (5 bases). The CDR3 totals 13 residues. V was trimmed by 5 bases and J by 7 bases, leaving 12 bases between them. The CDR3 DNA reads as TGTGCCAGCAGTCCAGGGATGAGGCAGCCCCAGCATTTT. Amino acids: CASSPGMRQPQHF.

V gene TRBV5-6 combines with J gene TRBJ1-6, with 8 nucleotides matching TRBD1. The junction had 10 bases not matched to a gene; V was cut back by 3 bases and J by 11 bases. CDR3 size: 15 residues. Germline V gene lookup returns CDR1 SGHDT and CDR2 YYEEEE. The DNA for the CDR3 is TGTGCCAGCAGCTCGGAGCAGGGGGCGCGCACACCCCTCCACTTT. Its translation is CASSSEQGARTPLHF. The full variable domain, rest sourced from reference TRBV5-6 and TRBJ1-6, is DAGVTQSPTHLIKTRGQQVTLRCSPKSGHDTVSWYQQALGQGPQFIFQYYEEEERQRGNFPDRFSGHQFPNYSSELNVNALLLGDSALYLCASSSEQGARTPLHFGNGTRLTVT.

The chain combines TRBV9 with TRBJ1-2, with 9 bases matching TRBD1. The CDR3 is 15 residues long. J lost 6 bases, V lost 4 bases, and 10 bases had no gene match. Germline V lookup: CDR1 SGDLS, CDR2 YYNGEE. The chain's CDR3 is CASSTLAGTGHGYTF. The DNA for the CDR3 is TGTGCCAGCAGCACACTTGCCGGGACAGGGCATGGCTACACCTTC. Variable domain in full (rest from reference TRBV9 and TRBJ1-2): DSGVTQTPKHLITATGQRVTLRCSPRSGDLSVYWYQQSLDQGLQFLIQYYNGEERAKGNILERFSAQQFPDLHSELNLSSLELGDSALYFCASSTLAGTGHGYTFGSGTRLTVV.

The chain employs TRBV6-6 and TRBJ1-6; 8 bases map to TRBD1. Germline V lookup: CDR1 MNHNY, CDR2 SVGAGI (reference sequence). The CDR3 spans 16 residues. V dropped 5 bases and J dropped 7; count of bases not matched to a gene: 10. This chain's CDR3 is CASSPRGDRRNSPLHF. CDR3 nucleotides: TGTGCCAGCAGTCCCCGGGGGGACAGGAGAAATTCACCCCTCCACTTT.

The chain links TRBV5-1 to TRBJ2-1, with D tentatively TRBD2 (6 bases). The CDR3 length is 12 residues. Germline V lookup: CDR1 SGHRS, CDR2 YFSETQ. V lost 0 bases and J lost 14, with 12 bases in between. Here the CDR3 reads CASSLDGGAEFF. The CDR3 nucleotides read TGCGCCAGCAGCTTGGACGGCGGGGCCGAGTTCTTC. The variable domain in full, with the rest retrieved from reference TRBV5-1 and TRBJ2-1, is KAGVTQTPRYLIKTRGQQVTLSCSPISGHRSVSWYQQTPGQGLQFLFEYFSETQRNKGNFPGRFSGRQFSNSRSEMNVSTLELGDSALYLCASSLDGGAEFFGPGTRLTVL.

J is TRBJ2-7 and V is TRBV6-5; the match to TRBD1 covers 8 bases. Germline loops: CDR1 MNHEY, CDR2 SVGAGI. The V segment lost 9 bases and the J segment 0 bases; nucleotides outside the gene matches: 4. The CDR3 covers 13 residues. The CDR3 spells CARTTGDSYEQYF. The CDR3 coding sequence is TGTGCCAGGACGACAGGGGACTCCTACGAGCAGTACTTC.

The V call is TRBV18, the J call TRBJ1-5; D perhaps matches TRBD1 (6 bases). Germline V gene sequence: CDR1 KGHSH, CDR2 LQKENI. V shed 3 bases and J shed 3 bases, with 9 bases lying between them. This CDR3 is 14 amino acids long. As DNA, the CDR3 is TGTGCCAGCTCACCCGGACAGAACAATCAGCCCCAGCATTTT. This gives the protein CASSPGQNNQPQHF.

This clone was picked up one time. The V gene is TRBV21-1, the J gene TRBJ1-2; the table's D call, TRBD1, has no DNA check behind it. TRBV21-1 is described as a pseudogene. This CDR3 spans 15 amino acids. Here the CDR3 reads CASSKDAGGYYGYTF. The DNA for the CDR3 is TGTGCCAGCAGCAAGGATGCAGGGGGATACTATGGCTACACCTTC.

The V call is TRBV7-3, the J call TRBJ1-1; D is unresolved. The ends were cut back, 2 bases at V and 1 base at J, with 5 bases in the middle. Germline CDR1 reads SGHTA; CDR2 reads FQGTGA. The CDR3 covers 13 residues. Here the CDR3 DNA reads TGTGCCAGCAGCTTATGGCAGAACACTGAAGCTTTCTTT. It codes for CASSLWQNTEAFF.

The V call is TRBV6-5, the J call TRBJ1-6, with D possibly TRBD1 on 5 matching bases. The CDR3 is 12 residues long. Germline lookup yields CDR1 MNHEY and CDR2 SVGAGI. V was cut by 11 bases and J by 7 bases, with 12 bases left in between. CDR3 in amino acids: CASQGLNSPLHF. CDR3 DNA: TGTGCCTCGCAGGGCTTGAATTCACCCCTCCACTTT.

The CDR3 region has the DNA TGTGCCAGCAGTCCCCTTGGGGAGGATCAGCCCCAGCATTTT. It yields the protein CASSPLGEDQPQHF. The V gene is TRBV2, the J gene TRBJ1-5, with D hard to call. CDR3 length: 14 residues. Per the germline V gene, CDR1 is SNHLY and CDR2 is FYNNEI. Deletions cut 5 bases from V and 5 bases from J, with 13 bases between.

The chain has TRBV9 and TRBJ2-7; no clear D. The CDR3 spans 13 residues. Germline loops: CDR1 SGDLS, CDR2 YYNGEE. Trimming took 4 bases from V and 3 from J, leaving 11 bases between them. Here the CDR3 DNA reads TGTGCCAGCAGCCATTCTCCTAGCTACGAGCAGTACTTC. Protein sequence: CASSHSPSYEQYF.

J is TRBJ2-4 and V is TRBV28, with 10 bases fitting TRBD1. The CDR3 spans 19 residues. V dropped 6 bases and J dropped 0; count of bases not matched to a gene: 14. CDR1 MDHEN and CDR2 SYDVKM come from the germline V gene. The CDR3 region is CASSPEGTGAILAKNIQYF. The CDR3 DNA sequence: TGTGCCAGCAGCCCCGAGGGGACAGGGGCCATCCTAGCCAAAAACATTCAGTACTTC.

V gene TRBV27 combines with J gene TRBJ2-3, with D tentatively TRBD1 (6 bases). Germline CDR1 and CDR2: MNHEY and SMNVEV (reference sequence). V was pared by 5 bases and J by 5 bases, with 17 bases between. This CDR3 is 15 amino acids long. Here the CDR3 DNA reads TGTGCCAGCAGTGAGAAAACAGGGCTTATAGATACGCAGTATTTT. This codes for CASSEKTGLIDTQYF.

This clone was seen a handful of times. The rearrangement uses TRBV10-3 and TRBJ1-5; weak D call: TRBD1 (5 bases). V was pared by 10 bases and J by 2 bases, with 15 bases between. This CDR3 comprises 14 residues. Germline lookup yields CDR1 ENHRY and CDR2 SYGVKD. The CDR3 DNA reads TGTGCCACCGAGGGGAGCGGGGGCAATCAGCCCCAGCATTTT. Its protein product is CATEGSGGNQPQHF.

The rearrangement uses TRBV28 and TRBJ1-2; D ambiguous. Trimming stripped 8 bases from V and 2 bases from J, with 15 bases between. Germline V gene sequence: CDR1 MDHEN, CDR2 SYDVKM. The CDR3 runs to 14 residues. This chain's CDR3 is CASLATTGNYGYTF. The CDR3 DNA reads TGTGCCAGCCTAGCTACGACCGGGAACTATGGCTACACCTTC.

This clone was seen more than once but under ten times. The chain has TRBV6-2 or TRBV6-3 and TRBJ2-2; unclear D gene. The length of the CDR3 is 11 residues. CDR1 is MNHEY, CDR2 SVGEGT, per germline. The V end was cut by 4 bases, the J end by 6 bases, with 3 bases between. The CDR3 is CASSLAGELFF. The CDR3 DNA follows: TGTGCCAGCAGTTTAGCCGGGGAGCTGTTTTTT.

Only a few counts were recorded for this clone. This chain links TRBV5-1 with TRBJ2-7; TRBD1 agrees at 8 bases. This CDR3 is built from 15 residues. V shed 2 bases and J 7 bases; nucleotides not matched to a gene: 11. Looked up from germline, CDR1 is SGHRS and CDR2 is YFSETQ. CDR3 loop: CASSFTTGGSWEQYF. In DNA, the CDR3 is TGCGCCAGCAGCTTTACAACAGGGGGATCGTGGGAGCAGTACTTC. Variable domain in full (rest from reference TRBV5-1 and TRBJ2-7): KAGVTQTPRYLIKTRGQQVTLSCSPISGHRSVSWYQQTPGQGLQFLFEYFSETQRNKGNFPGRFSGRQFSNSRSEMNVSTLELGDSALYLCASSFTTGGSWEQYFGPGTRLTVT.

This chain uses TRBV19 with TRBJ2-3; TRBD2 aligns across 12 bases. The CDR3 is made up of 14 amino acids. Per the germline V gene, CDR1 is LNHDA and CDR2 is SQIVND (reference sequence). With 8 bases clipped from V and 6 bases from J, the junction kept 6 bases outside the gene matches. The CDR3 protein is CASQTSGRGDTQYF. The CDR3 DNA reads TGTGCCAGTCAGACTAGCGGGAGAGGGGATACGCAGTATTTT.